The rows below give T cell receptor beta chains drawn from one sample of a study of human T cells and chemical hapten exposure. TCRdb redid the calling of the RACE reads with MiXCR, one entry per CDR3 protein. Of 96,000 or so distinct CDR3 sequences in the sample, 9% to 9.5% are singletons; the top ten hold approximately 2%. The sample consisted of whole blood, taken in connection with sensitization to the hapten diphenylcyclopropenone (DPC). These receptors came from a woman aged 40 to 50 with alopecia areata. Some clones in this sample may be carry-over from other donors' samples. The CDR3 runs from the conserved cysteine through the conserved F or W. The D gene is left open where the match is weak.

CASSSDRLLNTGELFF,TRBV7-2,.,TRBJ2-2
CGGGRASSGNTIYF,TRBV20-1,.,TRBJ1-3
CASSLAAGSTGELFF,TRBV5-4,.,TRBJ2-2
CASGSPGTTHNEQFF,TRBV7-9,TRBD2,TRBJ2-1
CASSFPQGLRNEQFF,TRBV28,TRBD1,TRBJ2-1
CASTRDTYEQYF,TRBV10-3,.,TRBJ2-7
CASSQRTGSRYEQYF,TRBV4-1,TRBD1,TRBJ2-7
CSVEVYQEQYF,TRBV29-1,.,TRBJ2-7
CASSRGEFGTDTQYF,TRBV9,.,TRBJ2-3
CASTGDTEAFF,TRBV7-9,.,TRBJ1-1
CASSLDTTSNQPQHF,TRBV5-1,.,TRBJ1-5
CSATLGPNAEQPQHF,TRBV20-1,.,TRBJ1-5
CARGDNLNTGELFF,TRBV4-2,.,TRBJ2-2
CASSVKTNTGELFF,TRBV9,.,TRBJ2-2
CASSQDSGAGSSYNEQFF,TRBV4-3,.,TRBJ2-1
CASSYLAGPEQFF,TRBV6-2/TRBV6-3,TRBD2,TRBJ2-1
CSATLPGGTGELFF,TRBV20-1,TRBD2,TRBJ2-2
CASSSGAVAFF,TRBV4-1,.,TRBJ1-1
CASSVDGEAYNEQFF,TRBV9,.,TRBJ2-1
CASSSQGVGTDTQYF,TRBV28,TRBD1,TRBJ2-3
CASSLLSRDEQFF,TRBV28,.,TRBJ2-1
CASSSPSGSLAFF,TRBV7-9,.,TRBJ1-1
CASSPDGNSNQPQHF,TRBV18,.,TRBJ1-5
CASSLAGGQGYYF,TRBV12-3/TRBV12-4,TRBD1,TRBJ2-7
CSVLGIEEKLFF,TRBV29-1,.,TRBJ1-4
CATRDGRNSPLHF,TRBV10-3,.,TRBJ1-6
CASSPPGTGTHEQYF,TRBV28,TRBD1,TRBJ2-7
CASSARAGAHNEQFF,TRBV2,TRBD2,TRBJ2-1
CSVLPAANYGYTF,TRBV29-1,.,TRBJ1-2